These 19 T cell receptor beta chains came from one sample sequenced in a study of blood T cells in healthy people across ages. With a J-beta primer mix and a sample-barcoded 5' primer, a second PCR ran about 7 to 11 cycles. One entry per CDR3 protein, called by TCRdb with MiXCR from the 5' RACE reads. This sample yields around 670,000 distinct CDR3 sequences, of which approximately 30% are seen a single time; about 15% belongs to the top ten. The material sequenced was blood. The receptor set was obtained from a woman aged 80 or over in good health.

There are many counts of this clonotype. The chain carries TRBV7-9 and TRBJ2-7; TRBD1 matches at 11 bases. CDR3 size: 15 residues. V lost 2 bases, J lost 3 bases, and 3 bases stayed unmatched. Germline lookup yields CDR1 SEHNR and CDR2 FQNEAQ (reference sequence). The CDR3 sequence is CASSLPGQGVYEQYF. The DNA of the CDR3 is TGTGCCAGCAGCTTACCGGGACAGGGGGTCTACGAGCAGTACTTC.

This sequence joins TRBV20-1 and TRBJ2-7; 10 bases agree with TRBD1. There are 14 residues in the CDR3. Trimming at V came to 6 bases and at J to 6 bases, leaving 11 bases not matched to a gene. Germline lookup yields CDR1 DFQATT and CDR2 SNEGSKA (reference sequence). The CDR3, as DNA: TGCAGTGCCCCGCGCTGGGGACAGGGGCTCGAGCAGTACTTC. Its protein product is CSAPRWGQGLEQYF.

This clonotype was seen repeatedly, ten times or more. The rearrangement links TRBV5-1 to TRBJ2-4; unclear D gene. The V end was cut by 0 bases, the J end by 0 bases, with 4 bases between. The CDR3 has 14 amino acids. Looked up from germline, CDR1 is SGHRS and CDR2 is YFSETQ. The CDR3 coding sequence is TGCGCCAGCAGCTTGGACGAAGCCAAAAACATTCAGTACTTC. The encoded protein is CASSLDEAKNIQYF.

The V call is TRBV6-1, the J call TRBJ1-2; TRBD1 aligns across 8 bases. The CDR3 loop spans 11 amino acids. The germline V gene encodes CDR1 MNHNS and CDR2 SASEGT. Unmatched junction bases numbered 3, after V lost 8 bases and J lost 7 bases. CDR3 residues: CASQGAFGYTF. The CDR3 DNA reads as TGTGCCAGCCAGGGGGCATTTGGCTACACCTTC.

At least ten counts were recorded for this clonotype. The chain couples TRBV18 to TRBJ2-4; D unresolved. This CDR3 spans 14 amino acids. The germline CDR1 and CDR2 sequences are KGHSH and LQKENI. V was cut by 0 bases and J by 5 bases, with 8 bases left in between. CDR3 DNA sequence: TGTGCCAGCTCACCACCGGCGAATCAAAACATTCAGTACTTC. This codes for CASSPPANQNIQYF.

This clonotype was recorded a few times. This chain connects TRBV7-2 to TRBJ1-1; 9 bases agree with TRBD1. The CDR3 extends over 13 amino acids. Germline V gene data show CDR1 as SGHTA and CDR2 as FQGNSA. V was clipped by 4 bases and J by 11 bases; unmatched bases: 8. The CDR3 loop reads CASSSLQGAGAFF. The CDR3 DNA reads TGTGCCAGCAGCTCGTTACAGGGGGCTGGGGCTTTCTTT.

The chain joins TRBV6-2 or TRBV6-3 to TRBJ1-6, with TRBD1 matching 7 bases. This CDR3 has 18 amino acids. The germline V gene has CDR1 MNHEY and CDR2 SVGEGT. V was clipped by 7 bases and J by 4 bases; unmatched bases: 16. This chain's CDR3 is CASTHTTGNGEYNSPLHF. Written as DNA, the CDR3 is TGTGCCAGCACTCACACGACAGGGAACGGCGAATATAATTCACCCCTCCACTTT.

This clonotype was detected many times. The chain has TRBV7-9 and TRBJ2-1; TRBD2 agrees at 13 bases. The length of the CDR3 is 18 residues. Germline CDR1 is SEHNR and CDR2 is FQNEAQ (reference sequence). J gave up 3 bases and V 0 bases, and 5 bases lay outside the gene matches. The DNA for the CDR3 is TGTGCCAGCAGCTTAGCGGGGGGGACTAGCGGGGTCTACAATGAGCAGTTCTTC. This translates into CASSLAGGTSGVYNEQFF.

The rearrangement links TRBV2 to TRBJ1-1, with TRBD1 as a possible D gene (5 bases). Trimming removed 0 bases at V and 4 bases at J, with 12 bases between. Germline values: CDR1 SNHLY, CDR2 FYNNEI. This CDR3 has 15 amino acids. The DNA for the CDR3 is TGTGCCAGCAGTGAAGCGGGGGATGGGGGCACTGAAGCTTTCTTT. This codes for CASSEAGDGGTEAFF.

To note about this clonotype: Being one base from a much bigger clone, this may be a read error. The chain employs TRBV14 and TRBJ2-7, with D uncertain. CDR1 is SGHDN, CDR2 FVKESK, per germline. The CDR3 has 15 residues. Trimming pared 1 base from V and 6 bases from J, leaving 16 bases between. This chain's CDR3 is CASSQATGPASEQYF. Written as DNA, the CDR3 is TGTGCCAGCAGCCAAGCTACGGGCCCTGCCTCCGAGCAGTACTTC.

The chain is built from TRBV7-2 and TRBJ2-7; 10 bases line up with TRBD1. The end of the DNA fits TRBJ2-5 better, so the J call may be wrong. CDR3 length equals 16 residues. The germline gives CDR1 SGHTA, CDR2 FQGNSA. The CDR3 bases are TGTGCCAGCAGCCCACGAGCGAGGACAGGGGGAGAGACCCAGTACTTC. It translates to CASSPRARTGGETQYF.

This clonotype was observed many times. The CDR3 DNA reads TGTGCCAGCAGAGTTAGCCCCGGGACAGGGGCCTACGAGCAGTACTTC. Its protein is CASRVSPGTGAYEQYF. V gene TRBV6-1 combines with J gene TRBJ2-7, with 10 bases matching TRBD1. V lost 6 bases to trimming and J lost 2 bases; unmatched junction nucleotides: 10. The CDR3 spans 16 residues. Germline CDR1 MNHNS, CDR2 SASEGT.

The CDR3, as DNA: TGTGCCAGCAGCCAGACTAGCGGGGGGGCCAGAGCAAGGGATGGGAATGAGTGGTTCTTC. Its translation: CASSQTSGGARARDGNEWFF. The gene calls are TRBV4-2 and TRBJ2-1; 14 bases line up with TRBD2. CDR1 and CDR2 from the germline V gene are LGHNA and YNFKEQ. V dropped 3 bases and J dropped 15; count of bases not matched to a gene: 25. CDR3 length: 20 residues.

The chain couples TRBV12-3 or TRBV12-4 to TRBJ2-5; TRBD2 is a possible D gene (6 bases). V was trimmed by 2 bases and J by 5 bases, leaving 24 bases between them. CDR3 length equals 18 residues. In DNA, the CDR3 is TGTGCCAGCAGTTTACTTAGCATTAGCGGAACCAGGGAGGAGACCCAGTACTTC. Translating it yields CASSLLSISGTREETQYF.

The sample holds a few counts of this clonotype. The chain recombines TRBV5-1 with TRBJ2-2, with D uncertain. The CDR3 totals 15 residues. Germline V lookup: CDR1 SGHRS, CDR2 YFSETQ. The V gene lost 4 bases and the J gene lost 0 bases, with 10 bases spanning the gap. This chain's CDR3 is CASSIGRTNTGELFF. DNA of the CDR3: TGCGCCAGCAGCATAGGACGGACGAACACCGGGGAGCTGTTTTTT.

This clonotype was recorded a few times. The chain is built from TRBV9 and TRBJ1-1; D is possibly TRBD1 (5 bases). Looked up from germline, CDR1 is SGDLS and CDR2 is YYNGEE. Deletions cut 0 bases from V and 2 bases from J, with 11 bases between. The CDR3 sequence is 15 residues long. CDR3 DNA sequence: TGTGCCAGCAGCGTAGCCGGGACGCCTAACACTGAAGCTTTCTTT. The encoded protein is CASSVAGTPNTEAFF. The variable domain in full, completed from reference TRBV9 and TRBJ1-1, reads DSGVTQTPKHLITATGQRVTLRCSPRSGDLSVYWYQQSLDQGLQFLIQYYNGEERAKGNILERFSAQQFPDLHSELNLSSLELGDSALYFCASSVAGTPNTEAFFGQGTRLTVV.

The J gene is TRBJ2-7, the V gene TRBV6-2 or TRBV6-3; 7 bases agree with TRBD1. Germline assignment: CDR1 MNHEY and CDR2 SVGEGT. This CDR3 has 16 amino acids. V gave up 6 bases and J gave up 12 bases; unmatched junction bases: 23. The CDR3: CASSEPPGQRGMYGYF. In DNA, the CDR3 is TGTGCCAGCAGCGAGCCCCCGGGACAGAGGGGGATGTATGGGTACTTC.

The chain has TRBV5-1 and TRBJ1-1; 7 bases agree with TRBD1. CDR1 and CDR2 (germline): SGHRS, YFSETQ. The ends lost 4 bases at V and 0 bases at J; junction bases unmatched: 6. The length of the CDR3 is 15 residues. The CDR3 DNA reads TGCGCCAGCAGCCGGGGACAGCTAATGAACACTGAAGCTTTCTTT. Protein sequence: CASSRGQLMNTEAFF. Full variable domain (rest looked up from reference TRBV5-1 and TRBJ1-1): KAGVTQTPRYLIKTRGQQVTLSCSPISGHRSVSWYQQTPGQGLQFLFEYFSETQRNKGNFPGRFSGRQFSNSRSEMNVSTLELGDSALYLCASSRGQLMNTEAFFGQGTRLTVV.

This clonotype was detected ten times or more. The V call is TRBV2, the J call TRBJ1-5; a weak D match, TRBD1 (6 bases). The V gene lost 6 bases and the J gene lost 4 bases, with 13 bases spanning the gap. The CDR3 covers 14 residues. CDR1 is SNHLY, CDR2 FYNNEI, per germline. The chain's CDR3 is CASREYTGNQPQHF. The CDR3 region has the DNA TGTGCCAGCAGGGAATATACAGGGAATCAGCCCCAGCATTTT. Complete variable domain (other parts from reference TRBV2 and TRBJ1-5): EPEVTQTPSHQVTQMGQEVILRCVPISNHLYFYWYRQILGQKVEFLVSFYNNEISEKSEIFDDQFSVERPDGSNFTLKIRSTKLEDSAMYFCASREYTGNQPQHFGDGTRLSIL.